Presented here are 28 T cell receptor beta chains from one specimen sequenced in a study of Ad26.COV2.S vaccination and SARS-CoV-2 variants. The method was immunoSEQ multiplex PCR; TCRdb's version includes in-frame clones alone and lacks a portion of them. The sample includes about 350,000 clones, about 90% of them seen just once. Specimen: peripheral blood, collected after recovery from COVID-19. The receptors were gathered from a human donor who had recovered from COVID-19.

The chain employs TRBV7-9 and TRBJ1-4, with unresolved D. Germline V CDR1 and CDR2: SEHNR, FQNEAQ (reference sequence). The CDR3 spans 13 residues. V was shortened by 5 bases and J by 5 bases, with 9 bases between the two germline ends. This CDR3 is CASSGPMNEKLFF. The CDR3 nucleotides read TGTGCCAGCAGCGGACCGATGAATGAAAAACTGTTTTTT.

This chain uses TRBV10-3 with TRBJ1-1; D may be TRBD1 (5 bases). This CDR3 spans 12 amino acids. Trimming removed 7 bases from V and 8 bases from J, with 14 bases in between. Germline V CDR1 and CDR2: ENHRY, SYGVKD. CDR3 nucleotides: TGTGCCATCATGGGGGGTGGTCCCGAAGCTTTCTTT. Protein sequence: CAIMGGGPEAFF.

The CDR3 bases are TGTGCCAGCAGCCAAGGTTGGACCTACGAGCAGTACTTC. Its translation is CASSQGWTYEQYF. This sequence joins TRBV14 and TRBJ2-7, with D unresolved. The CDR3 sequence is 13 residues long. Germline CDR1 reads SGHDN; CDR2 reads FVKESK. The ends were cut back, 1 base at V and 2 bases at J, with 6 bases in the middle.

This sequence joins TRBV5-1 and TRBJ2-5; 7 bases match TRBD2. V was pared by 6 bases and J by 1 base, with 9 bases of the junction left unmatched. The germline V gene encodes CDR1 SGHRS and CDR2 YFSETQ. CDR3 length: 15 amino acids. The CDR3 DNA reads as TGCGCCAGCACCACGTTGGGGGGGACCCAAGAGACCCAGTACTTC. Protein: CASTTLGGTQETQYF.

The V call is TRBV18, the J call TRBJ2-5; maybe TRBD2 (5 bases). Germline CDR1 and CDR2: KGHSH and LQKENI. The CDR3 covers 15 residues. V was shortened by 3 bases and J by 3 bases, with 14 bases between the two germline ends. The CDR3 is CASSPTLTGKETQYF. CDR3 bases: TGTGCCAGCTCACCCACCCTGACGGGAAAAGAGACCCAGTACTTC.

Written as DNA, the CDR3 is TGTGCCAGCAAAGAAGTAGGTCAGCCCCAGCATTTT. It specifies CASKEVGQPQHF. The chain recombines TRBV12-3 or TRBV12-4 with TRBJ1-5; no definite D call. The ends were cut back, 7 bases at V and 6 bases at J, with 10 bases in the middle. The CDR3 contains 12 residues.

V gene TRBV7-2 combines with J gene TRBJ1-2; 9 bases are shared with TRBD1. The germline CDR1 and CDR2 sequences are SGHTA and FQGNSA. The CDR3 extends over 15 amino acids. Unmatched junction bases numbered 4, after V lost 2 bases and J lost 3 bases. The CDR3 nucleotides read TGTGCCAGCAGCTTAAACAGGGGGCCTTACTATGGCTACACCTTC. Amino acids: CASSLNRGPYYGYTF.

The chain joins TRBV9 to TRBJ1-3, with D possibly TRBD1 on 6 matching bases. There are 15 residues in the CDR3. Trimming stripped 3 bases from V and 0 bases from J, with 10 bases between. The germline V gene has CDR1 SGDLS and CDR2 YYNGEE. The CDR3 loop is CASSGGGSSGNTIYF. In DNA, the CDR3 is TGTGCCAGCAGCGGAGGGGGTAGCTCTGGAAACACCATATATTTT. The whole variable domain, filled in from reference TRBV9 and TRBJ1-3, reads DSGVTQTPKHLITATGQRVTLRCSPRSGDLSVYWYQQSLDQGLQFLIQYYNGEERAKGNILERFSAQQFPDLHSELNLSSLELGDSALYFCASSGGGSSGNTIYFGEGSWLTVV.

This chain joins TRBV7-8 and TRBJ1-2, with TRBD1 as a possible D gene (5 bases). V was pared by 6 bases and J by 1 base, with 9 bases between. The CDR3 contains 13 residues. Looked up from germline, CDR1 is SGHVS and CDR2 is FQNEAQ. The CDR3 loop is CASRSDSNYGYTF. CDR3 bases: TGTGCCAGCAGGAGCGACAGTAACTATGGCTACACCTTC.

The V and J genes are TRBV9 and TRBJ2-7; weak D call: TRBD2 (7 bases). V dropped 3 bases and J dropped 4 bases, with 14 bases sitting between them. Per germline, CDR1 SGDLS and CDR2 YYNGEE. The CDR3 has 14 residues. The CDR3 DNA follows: TGTGCCAGCAGCGAGAGGGGGGGCCCGTACGAGCAGTACTTC. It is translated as CASSERGGPYEQYF.

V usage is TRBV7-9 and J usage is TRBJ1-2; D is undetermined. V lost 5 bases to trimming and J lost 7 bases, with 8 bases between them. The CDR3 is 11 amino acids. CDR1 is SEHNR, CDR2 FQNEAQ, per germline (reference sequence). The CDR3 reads CASSRDGGYTF. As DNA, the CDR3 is TGTGCCAGCAGCAGAGATGGTGGCTACACCTTC.

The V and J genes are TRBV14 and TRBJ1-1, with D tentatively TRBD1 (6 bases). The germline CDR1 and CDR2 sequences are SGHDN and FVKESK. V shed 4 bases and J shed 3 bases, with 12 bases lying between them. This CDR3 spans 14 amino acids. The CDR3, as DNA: TGTGCCAGCAGCCCAGGGGTGGGGTACACTGAAGCTTTCTTT. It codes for CASSPGVGYTEAFF. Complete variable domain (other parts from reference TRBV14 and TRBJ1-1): EAGVTQFPSHSVIEKGQTVTLRCDPISGHDNLYWYRRVMGKEIKFLLHFVKESKQDESGMPNNRFLAERTGGTYSTLKVQPAELEDSGVYFCASSPGVGYTEAFFGQGTRLTVV.

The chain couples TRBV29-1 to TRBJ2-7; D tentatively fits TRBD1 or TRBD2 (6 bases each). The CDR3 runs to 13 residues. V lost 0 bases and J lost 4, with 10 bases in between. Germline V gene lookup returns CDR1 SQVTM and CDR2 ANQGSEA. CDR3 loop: CSVEDWRGYEQYF. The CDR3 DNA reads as TGCAGCGTTGAAGATTGGAGGGGGTACGAGCAGTACTTC.

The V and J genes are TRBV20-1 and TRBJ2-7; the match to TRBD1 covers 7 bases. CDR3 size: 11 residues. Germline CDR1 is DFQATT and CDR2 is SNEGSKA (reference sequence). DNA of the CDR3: TGCAGCGTCTACAGGGGCTACGAGCAGTACTTC. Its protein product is CSVYRGYEQYF.

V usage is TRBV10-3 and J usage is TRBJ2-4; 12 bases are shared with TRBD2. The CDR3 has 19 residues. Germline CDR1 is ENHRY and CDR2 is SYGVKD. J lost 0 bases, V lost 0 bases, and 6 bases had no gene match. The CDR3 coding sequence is TGTGCCATCAGTGAGTCGGGAACTAGCGGGGGGCGAGCCAAAAACATTCAGTACTTC. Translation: CAISESGTSGGRAKNIQYF.

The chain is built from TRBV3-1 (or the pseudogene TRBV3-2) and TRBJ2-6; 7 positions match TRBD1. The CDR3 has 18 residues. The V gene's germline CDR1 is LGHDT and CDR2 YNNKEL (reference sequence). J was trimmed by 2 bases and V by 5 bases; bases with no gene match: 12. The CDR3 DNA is TGTGCCAGCAGCTACGACAGGGTACAAAGGCCTGGGGCCAACGTCCTGACTTTC. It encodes CASSYDRVQRPGANVLTF.

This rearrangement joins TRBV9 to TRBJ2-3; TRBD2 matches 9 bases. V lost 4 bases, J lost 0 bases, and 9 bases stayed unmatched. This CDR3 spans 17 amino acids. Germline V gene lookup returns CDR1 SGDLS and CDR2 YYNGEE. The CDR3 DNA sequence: TGTGCCAGCAGCCTCCGGAAAGCGGGGGGTAGCACAGATACGCAGTATTTT. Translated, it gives CASSLRKAGGSTDTQYF.

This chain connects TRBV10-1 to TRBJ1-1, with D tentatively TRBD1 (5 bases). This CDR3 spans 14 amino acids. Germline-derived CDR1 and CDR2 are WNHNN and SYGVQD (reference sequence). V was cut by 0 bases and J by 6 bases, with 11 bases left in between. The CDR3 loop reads CASSESVGDAEAFF. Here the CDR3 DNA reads TGCGCCAGCAGTGAGTCCGTAGGGGACGCTGAAGCTTTCTTT.

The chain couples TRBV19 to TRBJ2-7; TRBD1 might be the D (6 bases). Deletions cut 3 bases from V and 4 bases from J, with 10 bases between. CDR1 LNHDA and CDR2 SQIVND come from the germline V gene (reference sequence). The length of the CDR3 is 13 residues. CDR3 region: CASSIWGQYEQYF. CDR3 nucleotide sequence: TGTGCCAGTAGTATCTGGGGGCAATACGAGCAGTACTTC.

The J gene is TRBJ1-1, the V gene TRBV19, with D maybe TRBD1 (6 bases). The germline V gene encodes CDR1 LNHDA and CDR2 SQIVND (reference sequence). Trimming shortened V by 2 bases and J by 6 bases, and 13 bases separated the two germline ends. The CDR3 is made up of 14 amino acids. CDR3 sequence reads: CASSILGGVAEAFF. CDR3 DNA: TGTGCCAGTAGTATATTAGGGGGGGTCGCTGAAGCTTTCTTT.

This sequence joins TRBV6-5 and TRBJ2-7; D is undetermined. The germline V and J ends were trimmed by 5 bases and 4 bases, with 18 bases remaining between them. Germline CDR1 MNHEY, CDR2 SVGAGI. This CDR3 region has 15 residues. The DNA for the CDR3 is TGTGCCAGCAGTAGTCTATATTCCGTGGGGTACGAGCAGTACTTC. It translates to CASSSLYSVGYEQYF.

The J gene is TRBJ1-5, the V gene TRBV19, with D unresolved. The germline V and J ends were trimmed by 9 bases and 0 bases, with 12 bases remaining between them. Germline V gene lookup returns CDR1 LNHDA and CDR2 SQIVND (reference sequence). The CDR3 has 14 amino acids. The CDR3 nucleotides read TGTGCCAGCCGCCGGCACGGTAGCAATCAGCCCCAGCATTTT. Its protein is CASRRHGSNQPQHF.

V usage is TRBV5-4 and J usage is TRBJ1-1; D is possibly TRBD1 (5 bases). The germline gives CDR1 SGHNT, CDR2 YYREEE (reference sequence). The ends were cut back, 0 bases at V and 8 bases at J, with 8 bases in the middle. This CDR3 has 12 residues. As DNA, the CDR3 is TGTGCCAGCAGCTTGGGCGCAGGGGAAGCTTTCTTT. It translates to CASSLGAGEAFF.

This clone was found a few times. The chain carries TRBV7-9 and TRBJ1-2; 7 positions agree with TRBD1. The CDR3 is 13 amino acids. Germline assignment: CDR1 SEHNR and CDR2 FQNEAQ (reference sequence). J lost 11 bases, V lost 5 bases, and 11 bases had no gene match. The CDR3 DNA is TGTGCCAGCAGCCCCCAGGGGGGGACAGAGTACACCTTC. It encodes CASSPQGGTEYTF.

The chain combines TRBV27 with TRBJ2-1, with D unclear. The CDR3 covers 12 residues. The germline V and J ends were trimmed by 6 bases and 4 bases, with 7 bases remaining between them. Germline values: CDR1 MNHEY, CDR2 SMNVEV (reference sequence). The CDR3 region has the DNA TGTGCCAGCAGCCGGAATTACAATGAGCAGTTCTTC. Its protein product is CASSRNYNEQFF.

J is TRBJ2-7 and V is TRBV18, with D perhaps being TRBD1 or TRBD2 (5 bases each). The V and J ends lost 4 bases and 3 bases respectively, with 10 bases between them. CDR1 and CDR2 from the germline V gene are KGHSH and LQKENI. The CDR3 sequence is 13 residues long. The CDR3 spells CASSRGSGYEQYF. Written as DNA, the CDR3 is TGTGCCAGCTCACGGGGGAGCGGCTACGAGCAGTACTTC. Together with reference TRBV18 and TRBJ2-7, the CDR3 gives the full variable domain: NAGVMQNPRHLVRRRGQEARLRCSPMKGHSHVYWYRQLPEEGLKFMVYLQKENIIDESGMPKERFSAEFPKEGPSILRIQQVVRGDSAAYFCASSRGSGYEQYFGPGTRLTVT.

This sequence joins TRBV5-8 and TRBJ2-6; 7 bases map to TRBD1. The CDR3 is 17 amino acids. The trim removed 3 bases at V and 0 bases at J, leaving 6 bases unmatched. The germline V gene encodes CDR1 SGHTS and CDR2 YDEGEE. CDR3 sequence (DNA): TGTGCCAGCAGCTACTGGACAGGTGACTCTGGGGCCAACGTCCTGACTTTC. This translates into CASSYWTGDSGANVLTF. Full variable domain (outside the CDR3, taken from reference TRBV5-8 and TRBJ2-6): EAGVTQSPTHLIKTRGQQATLRCSPISGHTSVYWYQQALGLGLQFLLWYDEGEERNRGNFPPRFSGRQFPNYSSELNVNALELEDSALYLCASSYWTGDSGANVLTFGAGSRLTVL.

The CDR3: CASSQFRGLNTEAFF. In nucleotides, the CDR3 is TGCGCCAGCAGCCAATTTAGGGGGTTGAACACTGAAGCTTTCTTT. This chain links TRBV4-1 with TRBJ1-1; the D gene is possibly TRBD1 (6 bases). V was trimmed by 2 bases and J by 0 bases, leaving 10 bases between them. Germline assignment: CDR1 MGHRA and CDR2 YSYEKL. The CDR3 extends over 15 amino acids.